The entry below gives a single T cell receptor (beta chain) sequence along with its context. The clone's antigen remains unknown. No much larger clone exists at a distance of one base, and base qualities are not known. Interpreted using the paper, the treatment or condition label stands for: live attenuated yellow fever vaccine strain. At each blood-draw timepoint, two biological replicates of bulk PBMCs were collected. PBMCs were isolated from peripheral blood using a standard Ficoll-Paque protocol. TriZol was used to extract RNA from bulk PBMCs, from CD4 and CD8 fractions, and from dextramer-positive and dextramer-negative fractions. The CDR3 contains 15 residues, cysteine and phenylalanine counted. The retained sequence is limited to the CDR3, 45 bases, with the frame set at the first base. Based on the germline V gene (reference sequence), the CDR1 and CDR2 sequences are SGHNT and YYREEE. The V and J ends are trimmed by 9 bases and 0 bases, leaving 15 bases between them.

The sample originates from a study of T cells after yellow fever vaccination (dated by TCRdb to between 2018 and 2021). As for the study more broadly: The SMART-Seq v4 Ultra Low Input RNA kit was used to prepare libraries from fractions with low cell numbers. Bulk TCR alpha and beta repertoires were sequenced longitudinally to track T-cell clones before and after primary and booster YFV17D yellow fever vaccination. The cohort comprised two healthy male donors, one aged 18 to 30 and one aged 30 to 40 years. Blood samples were taken at several timepoints before and after primary and secondary immunization, and bulk PBMC replicates and cell subsets were isolated. What the study reported, not specific to this receptor: A small fraction of clonotypes appeared in both the CD4 and CD8 compartments, likely as a result of convergent recombination. Most clones expanded after primary vaccination were re-detected after the booster (almost 98% of CD4 and more than 70% of CD8), suggesting broad memory maintenance. Only a couple of donors were included in the study, so the extent to which the findings can be generalized is limited. Computational filtering was required because FACS-sorted repertoires could contain abundant contaminating clonotypes from the bulk population. The secondary T-cell response was weaker than the primary response but faster, peaking on day 5 instead of day 15.

Synthesis of TCR cDNA relied on 5'RACE template switching, a step that introduced a universal primer site along with unique molecular identifiers. cDNA synthesis was primed from both the TCR alpha and TCR beta constant segments. Library amplification used two PCR steps, and the second PCR step added sample barcodes and sequencing adapters. Sequencing of libraries was done on Illumina HiSeq 2500 (2x100 bp) or NovaSeq (2x150 bp). On the authors' methods: Reads were demultiplexed and collapsed into UMI consensus sequences with MIGEC, and V(D)J alignment was performed with MiXCR. Vaccine-responding clonotypes were identified with edgeR using replicate PBMC samples, with FDR below 0.01 and a log2 fold change above 5 up to day 15 being required. Each bulk clonotype received a CD4 or CD8 identity based on whether the sequenced CD4 or CD8 repertoire contained that clonotype at higher abundance. The raw public data were reprocessed by TCRdb itself: fastp quality trimming at Q25, MiXCR clonotype calling, in-frame beta chains only. Entries that share a CDR3 protein sequence are merged under the most common genes and DNA. The V and J calls come from TCRdb's annotation, not from the publication. The sample table holds hundreds of thousands of distinct CDR3 sequences, of which 8.7% were seen once. The ten top clones hold 15% to 20% of the sample.

Sequencing was performed on PBMCs, taken on the day of the first yellow fever vaccination. The chain is assembled from TRBV5-4 and TRBJ2-2; the D gene identity is not certain. The sequence came from a man in his late teens or twenties who received the YFV17D yellow fever vaccine. The DNA reads as follows: TGTGCCACCCTCCCTACGTTCGCGAACACCGGGGAGCTGTTTTTT. Its protein product is CATLPTFANTGELFF.